A single sample gave rise to the 8 T cell receptor beta chains below, sequenced in a study of T-cell memory formation after mild COVID-19. TCRdb analysed the 5' RACE reads with MiXCR anew, one entry per CDR3 protein. The sample has 450,000 to 650,000 distinct CDR3 sequences; under 20% are singletons. The sequencing sample was made of PBMCs or a T cell subset sorted from them (not recorded which). These receptors were taken from an adult woman who had mild COVID-19 (a few samples of this study predate the infection). Cell type and time point are not known.

This clonotype was detected ten times or more. The chain joins TRBV24-1 to TRBJ2-2, with TRBD2 as a possible D gene (5 bases). The CDR3 runs 13 residues. The V gene's germline CDR1 is KGHDR and CDR2 SFDVKD. The ends were cut back, 9 bases at V and 1 base at J, with 8 bases in the middle. The CDR3 region is CATSEGNTGELFF. The CDR3 DNA follows: TGTGCCACCTCCGAGGGGAACACCGGGGAGCTGTTTTTT.

The V gene is TRBV7-3, the J gene TRBJ2-5; 12 bases agree with TRBD2. Unmatched junction bases numbered 9, after V lost 5 bases and J lost 8 bases. The CDR3 is 15 residues long. CDR1 and CDR2 (germline): SGHTA, FQGTGA. CDR3 in amino acids: CASSDSASGGATQYF. As DNA, the CDR3 is TGTGCCAGCAGCGACTCGGCTAGCGGGGGGGCCACCCAGTACTTC.

This clonotype has only a few counts. The rearrangement uses TRBV6-1 and TRBJ2-7, with D possibly being TRBD2 (5 bases). CDR3 size: 14 residues. Germline loops: CDR1 MNHNS, CDR2 SASEGT. V dropped 5 bases and J dropped 0 bases, with 11 bases sitting between them. The CDR3 coding sequence is TGTGCCAGCAGTAGCGGATGGAGCTCCTACGAGCAGTACTTC. It encodes CASSSGWSSYEQYF.

There are a few counts of this clonotype. The chain joins TRBV2 to TRBJ2-7; D gene ambiguous. Germline CDR1 is SNHLY and CDR2 is FYNNEI. This CDR3 region has 14 residues. V lost 4 bases and J 2 bases, leaving 12 bases between the germline ends. Here the CDR3 DNA reads TGTGCCAGCAGTGTTATTCCGGGTACCTACGAGCAGTACTTC. The encoded protein is CASSVIPGTYEQYF. Supplemented by reference TRBV2 and TRBJ2-7, the full variable domain reads EPEVTQTPSHQVTQMGQEVILRCVPISNHLYFYWYRQILGQKVEFLVSFYNNEISEKSEIFDDQFSVERPDGSNFTLKIRSTKLEDSAMYFCASSVIPGTYEQYFGPGTRLTVT.

The chain links TRBV7-4 to TRBJ2-1, with 9 bases fitting TRBD2. Germline V gene data show CDR1 as SGHVT and CDR2 as SQSDAQ. V lost 4 bases to trimming and J lost 4 bases; unmatched junction nucleotides: 5. This CDR3 is 15 amino acids long. Here the CDR3 DNA reads TGTGCCAGCAGCTCATGGACTAGCGCTTACAATGAGCAGTTCTTC. This codes for CASSSWTSAYNEQFF.

This clonotype has just a few counts. The rearrangement joins TRBV30 to TRBJ2-3; D remains unclear. The CDR3 runs 12 residues. Germline-derived CDR1 and CDR2 are GTSNPN and SVGIG (reference sequence). V lost 0 bases and J 14 bases, leaving 15 bases between the germline ends. The CDR3 DNA is TGTGCCTGGAGTGTACCTTCCCACTCCGGGTATTTT. It is translated as CAWSVPSHSGYF.

The V and J genes are TRBV7-9 and TRBJ1-1; D unclear. Germline V lookup: CDR1 SEHNR, CDR2 FQNEAQ (reference sequence). The length of the CDR3 is 17 residues. V gave up 4 bases and J gave up 0 bases, with 18 bases separating them. CDR3 sequence (DNA): TGTGCCAGCAGCTCCAGGAGGCCAGGAGCTTTGAACACTGAAGCTTTCTTT. This translates into CASSSRRPGALNTEAFF.

This clonotype was observed a handful of times. The V gene is TRBV20-1, the J gene TRBJ2-7; no clear D gene. The germline V gene encodes CDR1 DFQATT and CDR2 SNEGSKA (reference sequence). The CDR3 runs 13 residues. Trimming stripped 1 base from V and 3 bases from J, with 10 bases between. CDR3 in amino acids: CSARVAPFYEQYF. In nucleotides, the CDR3 is TGCAGTGCTAGAGTAGCCCCCTTCTACGAGCAGTACTTC.